A selection of T cell receptor beta chains follows, all from one sample in a study of read filtering for tumor transcriptome and immune sequencing. TCRdb re-called the reads with MiXCR, one entry per CDR3 protein. The table has under 30,000 distinct CDR3 sequences, about 20% seen once. Sequencing was done on a sample of a population of CD138-negative cells sorted from bone marrow. Every receptor here comes from a donor at least 40 years old with multiple myeloma. Each CDR3 is given with its conserved first and last residue. The D gene is left open where the match is weak. Only part of the rows carry a size: once, few, many, or a class if the clone is expanded.

J gene,D gene,V gene,clone size,CDR3 protein,CDR3 DNA
TRBJ2-3,TRBD1,TRBV12-3/TRBV12-4,many,CASSSPGQGGKDTQYF,TGTGCCAGCAGCTCCCCGGGACAGGGGGGAAAAGATACGCAGTATTTT
TRBJ1-1,.,TRBV4-2,.,CASSQDFGTYGPEAFF,TGTGCCAGCAGCCAAGATTTCGGCACTTACGGGCCTGAAGCTTTCTTT
TRBJ2-1,.,TRBV6-1,many,CASSDAFRSNEQFF,TGTGCCAGCAGTGACGCCTTCCGGTCGAATGAGCAGTTCTTC
TRBJ2-3,TRBD2,TRBV2,many,CASTQLAPSTDTQYF,TGTGCCAGCACCCAACTAGCGCCAAGCACAGATACGCAGTATTTT
TRBJ1-5,.,TRBV28,many,CASSPGVMPQHF,TGTGCCAGCAGCCCAGGGGTAATGCCCCAGCATTTT
TRBJ2-3,.,TRBV7-2,.,CASSLWGLAATDTQYF,TGTGCCAGCAGCTTATGGGGGCTAGCGGCCACAGATACGCAGTATTTT
TRBJ2-1,.,TRBV3-1,medium-sized,CASSQVGMGYNEQFF,TGTGCCAGCAGCCAAGTAGGGATGGGCTACAATGAGCAGTTCTTC
TRBJ1-3,.,TRBV7-3,.,CASSFAGENTIYF,TGTGCCAGCAGCTTCGCAGGGGAAAACACCATATATTTT
TRBJ2-7,.,TRBV13,many,CASRGSSYEQYF,TGTGCCAGCCGGGGGTCCTCCTACGAGCAGTACTTC
TRBJ2-3,TRBD2,TRBV9,many,CASSVATSGGDGTDTQYF,TGTGCCAGCAGCGTAGCAACTAGCGGGGGGGATGGCACAGATACGCAGTATTTT
TRBJ1-2,.,TRBV6-5,.,CASSRGGLYGYTF,TGTGCCAGCAGCCGGGGAGGCCTCTATGGCTACACCTTC
TRBJ1-1,.,TRBV5-4,few,CASSRETEAFF,TGTGCCAGCAGCAGAGAAACTGAAGCTTTCTTT
TRBJ2-3,TRBD2,TRBV29-1,.,CSVERGRGGGVDTQYF,TGCAGCGTTGAAAGAGGAAGAGGCGGGGGAGTAGATACGCAGTATTTT
TRBJ2-1,.,TRBV14,.,CASSQDGSTYNGQFF,TGTGCCAGCAGCCAAGATGGCAGCACCTACAATGGGCAGTTCTTC
TRBJ2-2,TRBD1,TRBV7-3,many,CASSLTWTGSGELFF,TGTGCCAGCAGCTTAACCTGGACAGGGTCCGGGGAGCTGTTTTTT
TRBJ1-4,TRBD1,TRBV4-1,many,CASSQVGDRVATNEKLFF,TGCGCCAGCAGCCAAGTGGGGGACAGGGTCGCAACTAATGAAAAACTGTTTTTT
TRBJ2-1,.,TRBV27,many,CASSSSGSYNEQFF,TGTGCCAGCAGCTCCTCAGGCTCCTACAATGAGCAGTTCTTC
TRBJ2-3,.,TRBV6-5,many,CASSLGRSDTQYF,TGTGCCAGCAGTTTGGGGAGGTCGGATACGCAGTATTTT
TRBJ1-5,.,TRBV6-1,.,CASKPSGGYDTQHF,TGTGCCAGCAAACCTAGCGGGGGGTACGATACGCAGCATTTT
TRBJ2-5,.,TRBV4-1,many,CASSQFPGDQETQYF,TGCGCCAGCAGCCAATTCCCAGGGGACCAAGAGACCCAGTACTTC
TRBJ2-1,.,TRBV11-2,many,CASSRGGYGNEQFF,TGTGCCAGCAGCCGCGGGGGCTATGGGAATGAGCAGTTCTTC
TRBJ2-3,TRBD2,TRBV5-1,.,CASSFGTSGGVRDTQYF,TGCGCCAGCAGCTTCGGGACTAGCGGGGGGGTTAGAGATACGCAGTATTTT
TRBJ1-1,TRBD1,TRBV10-2,few,CASSAGQGAINEAFF,TGCGCCAGCAGTGCTGGACAGGGGGCGATTAATGAAGCTTTCTTT
TRBJ1-5,.,TRBV28,.,CASSLGQAFNQPQHF,TGTGCCAGCAGTTTAGGGCAGGCCTTCAATCAGCCCCAGCATTTT
TRBJ1-5,.,TRBV20-1,few,CSATLNTRGQPQHF,TGCAGTGCCACTCTAAACACGAGGGGACAGCCCCAGCATTTT
TRBJ2-6,.,TRBV19,many,CATFGTTFGANVLTF,TGTGCCACCTTCGGGACGACGTTTGGGGCCAACGTCCTGACTTTC